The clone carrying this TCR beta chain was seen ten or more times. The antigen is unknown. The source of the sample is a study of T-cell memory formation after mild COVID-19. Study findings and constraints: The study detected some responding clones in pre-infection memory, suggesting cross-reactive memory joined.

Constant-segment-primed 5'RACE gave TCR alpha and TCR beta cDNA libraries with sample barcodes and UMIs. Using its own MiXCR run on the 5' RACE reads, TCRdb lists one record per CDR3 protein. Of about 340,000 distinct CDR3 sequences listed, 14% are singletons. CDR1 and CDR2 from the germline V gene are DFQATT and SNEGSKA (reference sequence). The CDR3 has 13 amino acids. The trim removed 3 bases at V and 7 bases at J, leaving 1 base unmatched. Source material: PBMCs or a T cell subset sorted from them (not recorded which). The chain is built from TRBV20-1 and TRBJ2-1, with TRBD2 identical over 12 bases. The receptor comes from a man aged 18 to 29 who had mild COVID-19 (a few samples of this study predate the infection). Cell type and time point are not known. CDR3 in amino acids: CSASGLAGNEQFF. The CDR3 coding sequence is TGCAGTGCTAGTGGACTAGCGGGGAATGAGCAGTTCTTC.